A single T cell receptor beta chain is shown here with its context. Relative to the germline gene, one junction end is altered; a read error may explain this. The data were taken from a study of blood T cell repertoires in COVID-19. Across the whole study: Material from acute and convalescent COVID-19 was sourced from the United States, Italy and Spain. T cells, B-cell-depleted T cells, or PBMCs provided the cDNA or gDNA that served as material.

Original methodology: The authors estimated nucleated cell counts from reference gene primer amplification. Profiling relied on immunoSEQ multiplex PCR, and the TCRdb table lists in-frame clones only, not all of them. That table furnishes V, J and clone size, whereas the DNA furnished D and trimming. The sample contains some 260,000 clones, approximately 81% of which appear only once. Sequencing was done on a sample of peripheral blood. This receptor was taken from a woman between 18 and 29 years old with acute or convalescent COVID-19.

The CDR3 region is CSARRLTLTVF. As DNA, the CDR3 is TGCAGTGCTAGGAGGCTCACTTTAACCGTGTTC. V gene TRBV20-1 combines with J gene TRBJ1-2, with unresolved D. CDR1 is DFQATT and CDR2 is SNEGSKA in the germline V gene (reference sequence). CDR3 length equals 11 residues.